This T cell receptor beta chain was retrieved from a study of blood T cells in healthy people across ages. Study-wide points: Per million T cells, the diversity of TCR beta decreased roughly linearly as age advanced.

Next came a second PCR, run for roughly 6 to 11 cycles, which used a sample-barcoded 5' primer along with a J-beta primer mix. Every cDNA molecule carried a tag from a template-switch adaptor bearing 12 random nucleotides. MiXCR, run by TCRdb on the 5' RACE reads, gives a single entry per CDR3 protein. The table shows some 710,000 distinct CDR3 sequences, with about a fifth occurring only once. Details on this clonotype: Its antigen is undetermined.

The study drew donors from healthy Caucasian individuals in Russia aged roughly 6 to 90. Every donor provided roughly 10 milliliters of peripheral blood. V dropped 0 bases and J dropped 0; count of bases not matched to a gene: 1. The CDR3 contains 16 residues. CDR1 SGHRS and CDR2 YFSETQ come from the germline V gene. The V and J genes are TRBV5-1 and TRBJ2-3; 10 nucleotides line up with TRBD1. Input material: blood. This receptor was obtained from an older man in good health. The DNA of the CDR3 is TGCGCCAGCAGCTTGGGGGACAGGGGAAGCACAGATACGCAGTATTTT. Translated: CASSLGDRGSTDTQYF.